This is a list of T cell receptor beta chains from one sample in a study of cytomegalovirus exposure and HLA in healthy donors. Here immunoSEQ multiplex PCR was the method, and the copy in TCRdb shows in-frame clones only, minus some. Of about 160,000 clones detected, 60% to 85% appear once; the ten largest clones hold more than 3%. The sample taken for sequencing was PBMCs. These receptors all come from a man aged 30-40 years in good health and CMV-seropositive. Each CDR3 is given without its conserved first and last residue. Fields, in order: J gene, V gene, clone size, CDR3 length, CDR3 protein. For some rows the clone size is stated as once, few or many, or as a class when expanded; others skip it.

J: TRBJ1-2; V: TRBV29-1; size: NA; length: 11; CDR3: SVEAGRIYGYT
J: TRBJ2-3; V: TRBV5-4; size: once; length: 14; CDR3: ASSFGASGVSDTQY
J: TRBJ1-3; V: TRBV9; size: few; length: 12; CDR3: ASSVAGTGNTIY
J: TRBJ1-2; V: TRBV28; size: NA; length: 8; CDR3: ASSSYGYT
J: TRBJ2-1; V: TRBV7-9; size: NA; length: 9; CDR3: ASSPGTEQF
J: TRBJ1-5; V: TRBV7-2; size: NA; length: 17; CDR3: ASSLFSGQGALSNQPQH
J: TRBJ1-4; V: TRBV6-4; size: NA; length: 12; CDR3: ASSPTGLNEKLF
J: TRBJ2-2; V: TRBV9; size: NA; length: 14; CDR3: ASSPRGAQNTGELF
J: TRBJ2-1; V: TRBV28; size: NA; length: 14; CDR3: ASSSPGTGGYNEQF
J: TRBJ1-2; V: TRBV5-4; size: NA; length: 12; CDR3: ASSLQGLDYGYT
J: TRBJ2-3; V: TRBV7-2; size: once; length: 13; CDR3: ASSLTWWATDTQY
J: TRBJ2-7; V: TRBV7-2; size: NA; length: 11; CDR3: ASSPGGMYEQY
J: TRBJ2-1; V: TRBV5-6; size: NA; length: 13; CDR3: ASSRGLALYNEQF
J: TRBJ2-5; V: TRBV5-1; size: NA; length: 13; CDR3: ASSDGLAGGETQY
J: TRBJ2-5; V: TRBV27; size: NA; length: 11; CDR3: ASSLSGWETQY
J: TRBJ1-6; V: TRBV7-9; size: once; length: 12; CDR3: ASKGTVDNSPLH
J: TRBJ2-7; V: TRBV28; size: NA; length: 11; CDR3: ASSRLPEGEQY
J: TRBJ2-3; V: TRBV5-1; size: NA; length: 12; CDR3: ASSSSGATDTQY
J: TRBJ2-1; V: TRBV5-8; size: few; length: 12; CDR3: ASSSTRQGDEQF
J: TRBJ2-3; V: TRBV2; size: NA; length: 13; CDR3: ASSKGQPLADTQY
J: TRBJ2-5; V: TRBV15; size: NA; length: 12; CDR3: ATSRDRGKETQY
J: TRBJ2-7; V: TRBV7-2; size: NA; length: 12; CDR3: ASSPRAGETEQY
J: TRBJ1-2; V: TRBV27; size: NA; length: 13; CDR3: ASSLTPSVLAGYT
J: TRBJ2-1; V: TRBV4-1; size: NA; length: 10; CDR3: ASRGGRGEQF
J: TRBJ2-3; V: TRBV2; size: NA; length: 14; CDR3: ASSQNGGARVDTQY